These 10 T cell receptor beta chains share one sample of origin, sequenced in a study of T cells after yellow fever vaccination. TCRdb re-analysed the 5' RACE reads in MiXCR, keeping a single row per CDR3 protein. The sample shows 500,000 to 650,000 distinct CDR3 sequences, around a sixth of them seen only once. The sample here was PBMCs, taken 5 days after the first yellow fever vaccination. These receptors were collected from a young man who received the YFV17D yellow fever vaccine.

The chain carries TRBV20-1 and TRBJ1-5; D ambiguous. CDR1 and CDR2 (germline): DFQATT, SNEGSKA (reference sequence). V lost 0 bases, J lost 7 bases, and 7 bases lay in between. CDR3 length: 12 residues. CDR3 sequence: CSARDGEQPQHF. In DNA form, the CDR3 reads TGCAGTGCTAGAGATGGCGAGCAGCCCCAGCATTTT.

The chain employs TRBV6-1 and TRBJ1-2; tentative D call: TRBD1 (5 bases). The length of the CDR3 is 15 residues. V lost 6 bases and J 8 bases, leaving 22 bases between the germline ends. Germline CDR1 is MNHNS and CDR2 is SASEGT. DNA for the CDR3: TGTGCCAGCAGCCCACCCGCGGGCCCCAAGGGGGGCTACACCTTC. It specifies CASSPPAGPKGGYTF.

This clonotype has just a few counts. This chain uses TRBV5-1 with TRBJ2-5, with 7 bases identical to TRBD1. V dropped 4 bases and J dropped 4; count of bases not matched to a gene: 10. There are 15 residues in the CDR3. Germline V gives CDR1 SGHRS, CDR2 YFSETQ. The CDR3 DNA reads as TGCGCCAGCAGCGATCCTACAGGGGCAGGAGAGACCCAGTACTTC. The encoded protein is CASSDPTGAGETQYF.

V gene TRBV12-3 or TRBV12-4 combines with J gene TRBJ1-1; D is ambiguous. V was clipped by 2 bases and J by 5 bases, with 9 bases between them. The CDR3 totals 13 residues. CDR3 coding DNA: TGTGCCAGCAGTTTAATCAGCGGGACTGAAGCTTTCTTT. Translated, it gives CASSLISGTEAFF.

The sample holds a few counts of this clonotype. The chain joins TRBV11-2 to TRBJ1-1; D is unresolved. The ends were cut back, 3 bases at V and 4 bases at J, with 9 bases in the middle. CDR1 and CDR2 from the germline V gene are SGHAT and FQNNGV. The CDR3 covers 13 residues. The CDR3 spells CASSFASGTEAFF. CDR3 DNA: TGTGCCAGCAGCTTCGCATCGGGCACTGAAGCTTTCTTT.

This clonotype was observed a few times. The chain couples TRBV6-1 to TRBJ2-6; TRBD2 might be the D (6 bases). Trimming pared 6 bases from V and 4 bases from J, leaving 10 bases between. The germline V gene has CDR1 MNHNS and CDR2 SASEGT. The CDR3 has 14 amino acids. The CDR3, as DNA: TGTGCCAGCAGGGAGGGGTGGGGGGCCAACGTCCTGACTTTC. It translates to CASREGWGANVLTF.

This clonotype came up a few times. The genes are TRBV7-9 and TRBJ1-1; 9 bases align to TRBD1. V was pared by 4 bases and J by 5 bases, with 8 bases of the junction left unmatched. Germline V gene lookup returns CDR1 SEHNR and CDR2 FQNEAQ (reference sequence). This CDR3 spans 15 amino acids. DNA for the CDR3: TGTGCCAGCAGCTACCGGGACAGGGAGTGGACTGAAGCTTTCTTT. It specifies CASSYRDREWTEAFF.

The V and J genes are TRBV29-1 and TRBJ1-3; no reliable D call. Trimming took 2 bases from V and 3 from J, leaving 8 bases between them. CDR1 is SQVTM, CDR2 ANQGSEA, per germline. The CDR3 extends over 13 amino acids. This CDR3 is CSVEKQFGNTIYF. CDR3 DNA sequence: TGCAGCGTTGAAAAACAATTTGGAAACACCATATATTTT.

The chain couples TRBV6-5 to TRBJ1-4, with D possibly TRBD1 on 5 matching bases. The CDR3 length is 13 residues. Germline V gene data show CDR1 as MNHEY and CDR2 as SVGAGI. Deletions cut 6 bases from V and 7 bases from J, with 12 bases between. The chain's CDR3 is CASRRAGSEKLFF. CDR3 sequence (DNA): TGTGCCAGCAGGAGGGCAGGGAGTGAAAAACTGTTTTTT.

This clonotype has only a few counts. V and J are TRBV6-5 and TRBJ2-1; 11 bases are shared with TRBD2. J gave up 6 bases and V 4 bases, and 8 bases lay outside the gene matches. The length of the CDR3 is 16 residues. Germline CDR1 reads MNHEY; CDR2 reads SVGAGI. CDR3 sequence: CASSWLAGGLGNEQFF. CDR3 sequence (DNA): TGTGCCAGCAGTTGGCTAGCGGGGGGTCTAGGCAATGAGCAGTTCTTC.